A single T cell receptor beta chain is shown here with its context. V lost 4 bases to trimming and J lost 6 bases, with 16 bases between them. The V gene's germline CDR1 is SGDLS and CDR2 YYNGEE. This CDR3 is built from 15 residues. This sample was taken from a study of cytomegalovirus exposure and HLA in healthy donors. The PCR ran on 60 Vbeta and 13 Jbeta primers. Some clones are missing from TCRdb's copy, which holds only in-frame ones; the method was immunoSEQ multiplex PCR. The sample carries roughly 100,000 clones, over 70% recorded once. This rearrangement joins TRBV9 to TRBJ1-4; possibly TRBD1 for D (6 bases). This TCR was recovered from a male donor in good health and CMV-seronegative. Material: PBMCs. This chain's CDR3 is CASSLSGGLDEKLFF. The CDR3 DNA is TGTGCCAGCAGCCTTTCCGGGGGGCTGGATGAAAAACTGTTTTTT.